Sequencing of this T cell receptor beta chain was carried out in a study of cytotoxic CD8 clonotypes in ibrutinib-treated CLL. Study details: Response samples were taken after a median of around twelve months on treatment, range 6 to 36.

Sequenced by immunoSEQ multiplex PCR; TCRdb stores in-frame clones only, minus some. The sample consists of about 310,000 clones, roughly 85% of them appearing once. As to this clone: The antigen remains undetermined.

Germline loops: CDR1 SNHLY, CDR2 FYNNEI. This CDR3 comprises 13 residues. V lost 6 bases to trimming and J lost 4 bases; unmatched junction nucleotides: 2. General study points: Patients showed higher baseline clonality than age-matched healthy donors, and it tracked circulating CD8+ T-cell counts. Rising at ibrutinib response, clonality subsequently fell back toward baseline at progression. Public clonotypes proved infrequent, and on treatment they shrank or remained steady.

V and J are TRBV2 and TRBJ1-3, with 8 positions matching TRBD1. This sequence was found in a human donor with chronic lymphocytic leukemia. Sequences were derived from PBMCs, sampled before ibrutinib treatment. CDR3 protein: CASRNRGGNTIYF. The CDR3 DNA reads as TGTGCCAGCAGAAACAGGGGGGGAAACACCATATATTTT.